This is a list of T cell receptor beta chains from one sample in a study of cytomegalovirus exposure and HLA in healthy donors. The data were produced by immunoSEQ multiplex PCR, yet TCRdb's version contains in-frame clones alone and is incomplete. The top ten clones hold approximately 0.82% of a sample with about 170,000 clones, roughly 96% of them seen once. Source material: PBMCs. These receptors originate from a woman in her late teens or twenties in good health and CMV-seronegative. CDR3s include the opening cysteine and the closing phenylalanine or tryptophan.

V	J	CDR3
TRBV19	TRBJ1-6	CASSLRTGANSPLHF
TRBV7-2	TRBJ2-3	CASSPTTGALADTQYF
TRBV6-1	TRBJ2-3	CASSERGRDRLDTDTQYF
TRBV4-2	TRBJ2-1	CASSQDGASSDIEQFF
TRBV6-4	TRBJ2-2	CASSDEGTSLSGELFF
TRBV15	TRBJ2-7	CATSRDWGRGRHEQYF
TRBV9	TRBJ2-1	CASQEGGGPGEQFF
TRBV6-5	TRBJ1-6	CASSYRDRGESPLHF
TRBV2	TRBJ2-3	CASSLSGTSVLDTQYF
TRBV29-1	TRBJ2-2	CSVDSGGPNTGELFF
TRBV19	TRBJ2-1	CASSATGTGPYNEQFF
TRBV6-1	TRBJ2-7	CASIPSSGKGQYF
TRBV6-5	TRBJ1-1	CASSSRLRATEAFF
TRBV29-1	TRBJ1-2	CSAGTGVNYGYTF